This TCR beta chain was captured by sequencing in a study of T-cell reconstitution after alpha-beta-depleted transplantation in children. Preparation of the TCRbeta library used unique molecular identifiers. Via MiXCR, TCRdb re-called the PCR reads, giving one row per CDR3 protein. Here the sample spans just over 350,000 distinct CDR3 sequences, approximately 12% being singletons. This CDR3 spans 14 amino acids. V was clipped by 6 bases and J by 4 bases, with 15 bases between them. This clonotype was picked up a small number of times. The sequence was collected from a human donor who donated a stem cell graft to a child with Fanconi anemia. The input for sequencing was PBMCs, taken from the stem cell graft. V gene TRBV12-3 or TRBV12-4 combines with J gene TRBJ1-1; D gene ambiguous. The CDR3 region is CASSVPFLRTEAFF. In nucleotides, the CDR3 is TGTGCCAGCAGCGTCCCCTTCCTGCGCACTGAAGCTTTCTTT.